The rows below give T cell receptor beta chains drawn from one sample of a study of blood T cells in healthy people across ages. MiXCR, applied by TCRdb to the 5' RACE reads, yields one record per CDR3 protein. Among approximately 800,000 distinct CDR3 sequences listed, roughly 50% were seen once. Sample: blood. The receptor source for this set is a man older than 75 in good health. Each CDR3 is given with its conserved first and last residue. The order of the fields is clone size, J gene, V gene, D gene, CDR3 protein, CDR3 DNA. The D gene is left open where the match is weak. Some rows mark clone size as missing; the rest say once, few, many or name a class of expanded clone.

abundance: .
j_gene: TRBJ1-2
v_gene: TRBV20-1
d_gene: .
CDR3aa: CSARPRGTNYGYTF
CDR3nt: TGCAGTGCCCGTCCCAGGGGTACTAACTATGGCTACACCTTC

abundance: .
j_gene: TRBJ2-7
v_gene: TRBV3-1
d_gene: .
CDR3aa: CASSRGGEQYF
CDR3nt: TGTGCCAGCAGCCGAGGGGGCGAGCAGTACTTC

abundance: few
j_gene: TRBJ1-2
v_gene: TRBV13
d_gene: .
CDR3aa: CASTYGERYGYTF
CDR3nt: TGTGCCAGCACCTACGGGGAAAGGTATGGCTACACCTTC

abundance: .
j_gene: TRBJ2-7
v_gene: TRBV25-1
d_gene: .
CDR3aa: CASSARNTYEQYF
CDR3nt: TGTGCCAGCAGTGCGCGGAACACCTACGAGCAGTACTTC

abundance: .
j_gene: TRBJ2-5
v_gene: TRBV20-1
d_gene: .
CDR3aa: CSARTGMETQYF
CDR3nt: TGCAGTGCTAGAACAGGGATGGAGACCCAGTACTTC

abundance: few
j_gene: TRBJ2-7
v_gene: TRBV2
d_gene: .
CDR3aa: CASSEGRAYEQYF
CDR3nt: TGTGCCAGCAGTGAGGGCAGGGCCTACGAGCAGTACTTC

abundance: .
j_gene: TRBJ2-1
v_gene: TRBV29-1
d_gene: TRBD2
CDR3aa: CSVVASGRGPEQFF
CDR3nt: TGCAGCGTTGTGGCTAGCGGGAGAGGGCCTGAGCAGTTCTTC

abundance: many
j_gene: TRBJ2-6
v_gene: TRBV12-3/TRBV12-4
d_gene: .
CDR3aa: CASSPGLSGANVLTF
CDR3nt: TGTGCCAGCAGTCCGGGGCTTTCTGGGGCCAACGTCCTGACTTTC

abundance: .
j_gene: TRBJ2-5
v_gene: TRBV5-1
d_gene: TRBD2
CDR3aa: CASSSQTSGRGETQYF
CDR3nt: TGCGCCAGCAGCTCACAGACTAGCGGGAGAGGTGAGACCCAGTACTTC

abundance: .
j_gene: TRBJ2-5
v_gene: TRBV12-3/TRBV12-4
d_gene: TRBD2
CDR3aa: CASSPSGFGGQYF
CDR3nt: TGTGCCAGCAGCCCTAGCGGTTTCGGCGGCCAGTACTTC

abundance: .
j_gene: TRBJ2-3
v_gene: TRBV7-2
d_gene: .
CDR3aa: CASSPRAGGGGYAYF
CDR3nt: TGTGCCAGCAGCCCTAGGGCCGGGGGCGGTGGATACGCGTATTTT

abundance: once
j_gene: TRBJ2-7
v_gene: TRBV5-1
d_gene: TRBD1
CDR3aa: CASSRGQGAYYEQYF
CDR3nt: TGCGCCAGCAGCCGAGGACAGGGGGCGTACTACGAGCAGTACTTC

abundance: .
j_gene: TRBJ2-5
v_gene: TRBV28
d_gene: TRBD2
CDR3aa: CASSASGRAEETQYF
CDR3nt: TGTGCCAGCAGTGCTAGCGGGAGGGCAGAAGAGACCCAGTACTTC

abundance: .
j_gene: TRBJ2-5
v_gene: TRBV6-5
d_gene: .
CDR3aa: CASSYAPPGAREQYF
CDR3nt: TGTGCCAGCAGTTATGCCCCCCCGGGGGCAAGGGAGCAGTACTTC

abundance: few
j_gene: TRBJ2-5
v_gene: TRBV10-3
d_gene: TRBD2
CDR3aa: CATSSGSETQYF
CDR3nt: TGTGCCACCAGTAGCGGGAGTGAGACCCAGTACTTC

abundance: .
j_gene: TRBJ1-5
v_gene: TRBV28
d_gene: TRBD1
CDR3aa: CASSLPQGANQPQHF
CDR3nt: TGTGCCAGCAGTTTACCCCAGGGGGCCAATCAGCCCCAGCATTTT

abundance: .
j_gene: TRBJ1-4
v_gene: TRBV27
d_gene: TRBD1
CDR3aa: CASRLRGTGQTNEKLFF
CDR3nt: TGTGCCAGCAGACTGAGAGGGACAGGGCAAACTAATGAAAAACTGTTTTTT

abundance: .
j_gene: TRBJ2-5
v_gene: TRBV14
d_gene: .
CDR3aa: CASSPTSRETQYF
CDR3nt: TGTGCCAGCAGCCCTACCTCTCGGGAGACCCAGTACTTC

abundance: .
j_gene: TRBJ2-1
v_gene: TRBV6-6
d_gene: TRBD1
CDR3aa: CASSYQGTGWFF
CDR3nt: TGTGCCAGCAGTTACCAGGGGACAGGGTGGTTCTTC

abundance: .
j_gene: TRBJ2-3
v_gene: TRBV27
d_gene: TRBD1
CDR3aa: CASRGTGGARDAYF
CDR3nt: TGTGCCAGCAGAGGGACAGGGGGCGCGAGAGACGCGTATTTT

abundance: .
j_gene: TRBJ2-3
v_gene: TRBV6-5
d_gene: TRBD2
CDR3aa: CASSRNPGLAGDTQYF
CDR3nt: TGTGCCAGCAGTAGGAATCCGGGACTAGCGGGAGATACGCAGTATTTT

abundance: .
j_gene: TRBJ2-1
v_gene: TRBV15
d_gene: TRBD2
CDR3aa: CATSRRSGRANPSYNEQFF
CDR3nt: TGTGCCACCAGCAGACGAAGCGGGAGGGCCAATCCGTCCTACAATGAGCAGTTCTTC

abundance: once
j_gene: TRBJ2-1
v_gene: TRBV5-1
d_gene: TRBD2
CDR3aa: CASSSSAGVNNEQFF
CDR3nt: TGCGCCAGCAGCTCCTCAGCGGGGGTAAACAATGAGCAGTTCTTC

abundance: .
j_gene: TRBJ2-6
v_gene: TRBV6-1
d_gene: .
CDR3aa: CASTSRVSSGANVMTF
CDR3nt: TGTGCCAGCACCTCAAGGGTTAGCTCTGGGGCCAACGTCATGACTTTC

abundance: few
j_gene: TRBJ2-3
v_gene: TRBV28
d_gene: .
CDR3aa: CASEGGGTDTQYF
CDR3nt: TGTGCCAGCGAGGGCGGGGGCACAGATACGCAGTATTTT

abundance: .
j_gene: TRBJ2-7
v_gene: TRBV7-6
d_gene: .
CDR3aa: CVSSASGFRYEQYF
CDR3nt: TGTGTCAGCAGCGCGAGTGGCTTCCGGTACGAGCAGTACTTC

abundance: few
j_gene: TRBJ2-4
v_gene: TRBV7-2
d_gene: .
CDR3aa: CASKGDPATQQYF
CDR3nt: TGTGCCAGCAAAGGGGATCCCGCCACCCAGCAGTACTTC

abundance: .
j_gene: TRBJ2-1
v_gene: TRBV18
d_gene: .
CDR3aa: CASSSDTDPYNEQFF
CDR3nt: TGTGCCAGCTCATCGGACACCGATCCCTACAATGAGCAGTTCTTC

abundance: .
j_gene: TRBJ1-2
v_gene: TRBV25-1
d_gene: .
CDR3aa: CASSYLGSYGYTF
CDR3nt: TGTGCCAGCAGTTATCTGGGATCTTATGGCTACACCTTC

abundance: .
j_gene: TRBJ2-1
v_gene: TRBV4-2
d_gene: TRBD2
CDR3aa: CASSPFAIGLAGLLGNEQFF
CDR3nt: TGTGCCAGCAGCCCTTTTGCCATTGGACTAGCGGGTCTCTTGGGGAATGAGCAGTTCTTC

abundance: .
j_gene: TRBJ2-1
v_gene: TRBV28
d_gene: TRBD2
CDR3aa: CASSQVAGLGSYNEQFF
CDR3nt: TGTGCCAGCAGTCAAGTAGCGGGGCTCGGATCCTACAATGAGCAGTTCTTC

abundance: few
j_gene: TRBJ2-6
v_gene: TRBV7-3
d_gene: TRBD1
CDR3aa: CASSYITGAGANVLTF
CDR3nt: TGTGCCAGCAGCTATATTACAGGGGCTGGGGCCAACGTCCTGACTTTC

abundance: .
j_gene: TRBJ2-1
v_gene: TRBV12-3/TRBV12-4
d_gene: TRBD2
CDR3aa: CASSPVLGLAGVYEQFF
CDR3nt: TGTGCCAGCAGCCCCGTCCTGGGACTAGCGGGAGTCTATGAGCAGTTCTTC

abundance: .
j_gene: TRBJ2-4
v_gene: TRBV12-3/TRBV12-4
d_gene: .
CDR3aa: CASSSLRPGANIQYF
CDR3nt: TGTGCCAGCAGTTCGCTCAGACCAGGGGCAAACATTCAGTACTTC

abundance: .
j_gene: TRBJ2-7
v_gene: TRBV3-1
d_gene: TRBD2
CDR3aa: CASSQGWRLAAGYEQYF
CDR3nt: TGTGCCAGCAGCCAAGGCTGGCGGCTAGCGGCAGGCTACGAGCAGTACTTC

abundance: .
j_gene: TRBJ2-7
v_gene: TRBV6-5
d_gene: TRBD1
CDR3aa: CASSYLGQGIHEQYF
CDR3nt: TGTGCCAGCAGTTACTTGGGACAGGGCATCCACGAGCAGTACTTC

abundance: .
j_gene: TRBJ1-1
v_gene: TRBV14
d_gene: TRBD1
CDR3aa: CAGSQESGGPEAFF
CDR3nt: TGTGCCGGCAGCCAAGAATCAGGGGGGCCTGAAGCTTTCTTT

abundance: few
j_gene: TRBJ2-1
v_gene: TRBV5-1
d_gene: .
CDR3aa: CASSVGRDNEQFF
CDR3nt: TGCGCCAGCAGCGTTGGCCGGGACAATGAGCAGTTCTTC

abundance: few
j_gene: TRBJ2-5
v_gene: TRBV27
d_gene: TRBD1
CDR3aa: CASSSRQGVKETQYF
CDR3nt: TGTGCCAGCAGTTCCCGACAGGGGGTAAAAGAGACCCAGTACTTC

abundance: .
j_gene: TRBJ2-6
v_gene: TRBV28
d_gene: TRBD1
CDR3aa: CASSFVTNPDRGLGGANVLTF
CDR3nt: TGTGCCAGCAGTTTCGTGACAAATCCGGACAGGGGTTTAGGTGGGGCCAACGTCCTGACTTTC

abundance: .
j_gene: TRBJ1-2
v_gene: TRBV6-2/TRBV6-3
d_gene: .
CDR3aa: CASSYSGSYGYTF
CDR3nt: TGTGCCAGCAGTTACTCGGGGTCCTATGGCTACACCTTC

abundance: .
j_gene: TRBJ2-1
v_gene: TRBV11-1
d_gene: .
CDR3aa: CASSTRTLSSYNEQFF
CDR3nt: TGTGCCAGCAGCACCCGGACGTTAAGCTCCTACAATGAGCAGTTCTTC

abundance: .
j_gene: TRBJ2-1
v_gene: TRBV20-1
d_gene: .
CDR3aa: CSARVPVGGEQLF
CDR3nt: TGCAGTGCTAGAGTCCCAGTCGGTGGTGAGCAGCTCTTC

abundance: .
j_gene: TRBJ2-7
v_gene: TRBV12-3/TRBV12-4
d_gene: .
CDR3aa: CASSLFKGRSGEQYF
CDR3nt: TGTGCCAGCAGTCTATTCAAGGGGAGGAGTGGCGAGCAGTACTTC

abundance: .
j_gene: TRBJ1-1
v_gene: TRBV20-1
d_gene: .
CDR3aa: CSARAPGNTEAFF
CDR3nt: TGCAGTGCTAGAGCCCCCGGGAACACTGAAGCTTTCTTT

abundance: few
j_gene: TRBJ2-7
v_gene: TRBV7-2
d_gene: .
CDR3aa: CASSLVADSSYEQYF
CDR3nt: TGTGCCAGCAGCTTAGTCGCGGATAGCTCCTACGAGCAGTACTTC

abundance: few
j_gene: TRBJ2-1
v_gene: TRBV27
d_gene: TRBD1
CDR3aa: CASRGTVYNEQFF
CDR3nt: TGTGCCAGCAGGGGGACAGTGTACAATGAGCAGTTCTTC

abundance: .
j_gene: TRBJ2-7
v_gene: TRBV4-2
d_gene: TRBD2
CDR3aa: CAGSQDTSGGYEQYF
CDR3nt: TGTGCCGGCAGCCAAGATACTAGCGGAGGCTACGAGCAGTACTTC

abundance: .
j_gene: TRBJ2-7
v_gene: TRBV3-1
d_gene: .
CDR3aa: CASSQGHNPYSYEQYF
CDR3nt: TGTGCCAGCAGCCAGGGACATAACCCGTACTCCTACGAGCAGTACTTC